Following are 28 T cell receptor beta chains from one sample sequenced in a study of cytomegalovirus exposure and HLA in healthy donors. Use of 60 Vbeta and 13 Jbeta primers characterized the PCR. Clones were read by immunoSEQ multiplex PCR, and TCRdb kept only the in-frame ones, dropping some. The sample carries fewer than 200,000 clones, more than 75% recorded once. The sequencing sample was made of PBMCs. The receptors here all came from a girl aged 2 to 10 in good health and CMV-seropositive.

The rearrangement uses TRBV29-1 and TRBJ2-1, with TRBD2 identical over 7 bases. Germline V lookup: CDR1 SQVTM, CDR2 ANQGSEA. This CDR3 spans 13 amino acids. Trimming removed 2 bases from V and 4 bases from J; junction bases left unmatched: 2. CDR3 sequence: CSVELAEYNEQFF. CDR3 sequence (DNA): TGCAGCGTTGAACTAGCGGAGTACAATGAGCAGTTCTTC.

V is TRBV5-6 and J is TRBJ1-1; D is perhaps TRBD1 (6 bases). Trimming removed 4 bases at V and 1 base at J, with 14 bases between. The CDR3 runs 15 residues. Per germline, CDR1 SGHDT and CDR2 YYEEEE. CDR3 sequence: CASSHIDRPNTEAFF. For the CDR3, the DNA is TGTGCCAGCAGCCATATAGACAGGCCGAACACTGAAGCTTTCTTT.

The gene calls are TRBV2 and TRBJ2-5, with 7 bases matching TRBD1. V was pared by 6 bases and J by 2 bases, with 9 bases of the junction left unmatched. This CDR3 comprises 15 residues. Per the germline V gene, CDR1 is SNHLY and CDR2 is FYNNEI. The CDR3 region is CASSPLEGAQETQYF. The CDR3 DNA is TGTGCCAGCAGCCCCCTAGAGGGGGCGCAAGAGACCCAGTACTTC.

The genes are TRBV30 and TRBJ2-3, with D perhaps TRBD2 (6 bases). CDR3 length: 16 amino acids. The V end was cut by 1 base, the J end by 1 base, with 15 bases between. The germline CDR1 and CDR2 sequences are GTSNPN and SVGIG (reference sequence). CDR3 region: CAWSAGSRARTDTQYF. Here the CDR3 DNA reads TGTGCCTGGAGTGCCGGGAGTAGGGCCCGCACAGATACGCAGTATTTT.

The chain couples TRBV2 to TRBJ2-3, with 9 bases matching TRBD2. Germline V gene lookup returns CDR1 SNHLY and CDR2 FYNNEI. The length of the CDR3 is 14 residues. V shed 5 bases and J 4 bases; nucleotides not matched to a gene: 4. CDR3 sequence (DNA): TGTGCCAGCAGTTTGCAGCGGGAGGCAGATACGCAGTATTTT. The encoded protein is CASSLQREADTQYF.

V gene TRBV6-4 combines with J gene TRBJ1-1; D perhaps matches TRBD1 (5 bases). Trimming pared 0 bases from V and 0 bases from J, leaving 26 bases between. This CDR3 spans 21 amino acids. The germline V gene encodes CDR1 MRHNA and CDR2 SNTAGT. The DNA for the CDR3 is TGTGCCAGCAGTGACTCGAAAGGGAAGGGCCGGTCGGGGGTAATGAACACTGAAGCTTTCTTT. This codes for CASSDSKGKGRSGVMNTEAFF.

The CDR3 coding sequence is TGTGCCGGCTGCCCGACAGGGAGCCCCTACGAGCAGTACTTC. Amino acids: CAGCPTGSPYEQYF. The V and J genes are TRBV28 and TRBJ2-7, with 7 bases that match TRBD1. CDR1 MDHEN and CDR2 SYDVKM come from the germline V gene. The CDR3 is made up of 14 amino acids. The ends lost 11 bases at V and 2 bases at J; junction bases unmatched: 12.

V gene TRBV28 combines with J gene TRBJ1-1, with unresolved D. Trimming stripped 3 bases from V and 0 bases from J, with 5 bases between. Germline lookup yields CDR1 MDHEN and CDR2 SYDVKM. CDR3 length: 13 amino acids. CDR3 region: CASSFLLNTEAFF. CDR3 nucleotide sequence: TGTGCCAGCAGTTTTCTGTTGAACACTGAAGCTTTCTTT.

The chain joins TRBV9 to TRBJ1-3, with D maybe TRBD1 (5 bases). The CDR3 has 15 residues. Germline loops: CDR1 SGDLS, CDR2 YYNGEE. V was shortened by 4 bases and J by 4 bases, with 15 bases between the two germline ends. CDR3 region: CASSLEGAVGNTIYF. CDR3 nucleotide sequence: TGTGCCAGCAGCCTTGAAGGGGCGGTGGGAAACACCATATATTTT.

The CDR3 bases are TGTGCCAGTAGTGTAGGTAACCTCGGGACAGGGATTCAGCCCCAGCATTTT. Its protein product is CASSVGNLGTGIQPQHF. V and J are TRBV19 and TRBJ1-5; 9 bases line up with TRBD1. The J segment lost 6 bases and the V segment lost 5 bases, leaving 14 bases of the junction unmatched. There are 17 residues in the CDR3. Germline values: CDR1 LNHDA, CDR2 SQIVND (reference sequence).

The V gene is TRBV30, the J gene TRBJ2-5; D might be TRBD2 (7 bases). Trimming stripped 3 bases from V and 1 base from J, with 18 bases between. The CDR3 runs 16 residues. Germline-derived CDR1 and CDR2 are GTSNPN and SVGIG (reference sequence). The CDR3 sequence: CAWRSGWGGSQETQYF. The CDR3 DNA reads as TGTGCCTGGAGATCGGGGTGGGGGGGCTCCCAAGAGACCCAGTACTTC.

The chain has TRBV30 and TRBJ2-3, with 7 bases fitting TRBD1. After removal of 3 bases from V and 2 bases from J, the junction contained 5 bases not matched to a gene. Germline-derived CDR1 and CDR2 are GTSNPN and SVGIG (reference sequence). This CDR3 has 14 amino acids. DNA of the CDR3: TGTGCCTGGAGAAAAGGGGGCTCCACAGATACGCAGTATTTT. Translated, it gives CAWRKGGSTDTQYF.

This sequence joins TRBV11-2 and TRBJ2-7, with D possibly matching TRBD1 (6 bases). Germline V gives CDR1 SGHAT, CDR2 FQNNGV. This CDR3 is built from 15 residues. V lost 1 base and J lost 4, with 14 bases in between. The CDR3 nucleotides are TGTGCCAGCAGCTTAGGGGCAGGGGTGCGGTACGAGCAGTACTTC. Amino acids: CASSLGAGVRYEQYF. Full variable domain (rest looked up from reference TRBV11-2 and TRBJ2-7): EAGVAQSPRYKIIEKRQSVAFWCNPISGHATLYWYQQILGQGPKLLIQFQNNGVVDDSQLPKDRFSAERLKGVDSTLKIQPAKLEDSAVYLCASSLGAGVRYEQYFGPGTRLTVT.

V and J are TRBV4-2 and TRBJ1-1; D perhaps matches TRBD1 (6 bases). This CDR3 comprises 15 residues. The germline CDR1 and CDR2 sequences are LGHNA and YNFKEQ. The V and J ends lost 4 bases and 3 bases respectively, with 15 bases between them. This chain's CDR3 is CASSPSRGIYTEAFF. In DNA, the CDR3 is TGTGCCAGCAGCCCCAGCAGGGGTATATACACTGAAGCTTTCTTT.

This clone was seen a single time. The V call is TRBV29-1, the J call TRBJ1-2; no reliable D call. Trimming pared 7 bases from V and 7 bases from J, leaving 22 bases between. The CDR3 covers 14 residues. Germline V gives CDR1 SQVTM, CDR2 ANQGSEA. The CDR3 nucleotides are TGCAGCGCCGAATTCAAGGGAGTTGTGGCTGGCTACACCTTC. This sequence encodes CSAEFKGVVAGYTF.

The chain links TRBV12-5 to TRBJ1-1; TRBD1 might be the D (5 bases). Trimming took off 0 bases at V and 4 bases at J, with 6 bases between the two ends. The germline gives CDR1 LGHNT, CDR2 FRNRAP. The CDR3 consists of 13 residues. The CDR3 sequence: CASGLVGGTEAFF. DNA for the CDR3: TGTGCTAGTGGTTTGGTCGGGGGCACTGAAGCTTTCTTT.

The J gene is TRBJ2-3, the V gene TRBV20-1; D gene ambiguous. In germline, CDR1 is DFQATT, CDR2 SNEGSKA (reference sequence). The CDR3 is 11 amino acids. The V end lost 7 bases, the J end lost 0 bases, and 5 bases lay between the germline ends. This chain's CDR3 is CSGRSTDTQYF. The CDR3 DNA reads as TGCAGTGGGAGAAGCACAGATACGCAGTATTTT.

This clone was picked up one time. V usage is TRBV28 and J usage is TRBJ2-7; D possibly corresponds to TRBD2 (6 bases). There are 15 residues in the CDR3. CDR1 and CDR2 (germline): MDHEN, SYDVKM. Trimming took 7 bases from V and 0 from J, leaving 16 bases between them. CDR3 amino acids: CASTPGGGNSYEQYF. The DNA for the CDR3 is TGTGCCAGCACACCAGGTGGAGGGAACTCCTACGAGCAGTACTTC.

V is TRBV28 and J is TRBJ2-1; the D gene is possibly TRBD2 (6 bases). In germline, CDR1 is MDHEN, CDR2 SYDVKM. The CDR3 is 16 amino acids. V was pared by 2 bases and J by 0 bases, with 11 bases between. CDR3 in amino acids: CASSLVRDFSYNEQFF. CDR3 sequence (DNA): TGTGCCAGCAGTTTAGTCCGGGACTTCTCCTACAATGAGCAGTTCTTC.

V usage is TRBV14 and J usage is TRBJ2-7; the match to TRBD1 covers 11 bases. Trimming removed 2 bases from V and 9 bases from J; junction bases left unmatched: 3. The germline gives CDR1 SGHDN, CDR2 FVKESK. CDR3 length: 13 residues. CDR3 region: CASSQRDRGRQYF. The CDR3 bases are TGTGCCAGCAGCCAACGGGACAGGGGGAGGCAGTACTTC.

The V call is TRBV28, the J call TRBJ2-7; perhaps TRBD1 as D (5 bases). V was trimmed by 6 bases and J by 0 bases, leaving 12 bases between them. This CDR3 is built from 14 residues. Germline assignment: CDR1 MDHEN and CDR2 SYDVKM. CDR3 coding DNA: TGTGCCAGCAGCGTACAAAGGGGCTCCTACGAGCAGTACTTC. Translation: CASSVQRGSYEQYF.

In the case of this clone: The sample carries other DNA sequences with the same CDR3. This sequence joins TRBV4-1 and TRBJ1-5; the D is unclear. The CDR3 contains 13 residues. V lost 1 base and J lost 4, with 5 bases in between. CDR1 is MGHRA and CDR2 is YSYEKL in the germline V gene. The CDR3 region has the DNA TGCGCCAGCAGCCAAGCGGGGAATCAGCCCCAGCATTTT. This gives the protein CASSQAGNQPQHF.

This chain uses TRBV5-1 with TRBJ2-7; 7 positions agree with TRBD2. V lost 0 bases and J lost 2; bases outside the gene matches: 2. Per germline, CDR1 SGHRS and CDR2 YFSETQ. The CDR3 totals 14 residues. This CDR3 is CASSLAAGAYEQYF. CDR3 in DNA: TGCGCCAGCAGCTTGGCCGCGGGGGCCTACGAGCAGTACTTC.

The rearrangement uses TRBV25-1 and TRBJ2-2, with 11 bases identical to TRBD1. CDR1 MGHDK and CDR2 SYGVNS come from the germline V gene. The length of the CDR3 is 16 residues. Trimming took 3 bases from V and 3 from J; bases not matched to a gene: 3. CDR3 DNA sequence: TGTGCCAGCAGTGACCGGGGACAGGGGGACACCGGGGAGCTGTTTTTT. This translates into CASSDRGQGDTGELFF. Full variable domain (outside the CDR3, taken from reference TRBV25-1 and TRBJ2-2): EADIYQTPRYLVIGTGKKITLECSQTMGHDKMYWYQQDPGMELHLIHYSYGVNSTEKGDLSSESTVSRIRTEHFPLTLESARPSHTSQYLCASSDRGQGDTGELFFGEGSRLTVL.

The chain uses TRBV7-9 and TRBJ1-1; 7 nucleotides align to TRBD1. Germline CDR1 SEHNR, CDR2 FQNEAQ (reference sequence). Trimming at V came to 5 bases and at J to 3 bases, leaving 6 bases not matched to a gene. This CDR3 spans 14 amino acids. The CDR3 DNA follows: TGTGCCAGCAGCCGAATCAGGGGGGACACTGAAGCTTTCTTT. Amino acid sequence: CASSRIRGDTEAFF.

The chain is built from TRBV30 and TRBJ2-7, with D hard to call. The germline V gene encodes CDR1 GTSNPN and CDR2 SVGIG (reference sequence). The ends were cut back, 5 bases at V and 1 base at J, with 15 bases in the middle. The CDR3 totals 14 residues. The CDR3 DNA reads as TGTGCCTGGTTGGCGGTAGGAGAATCCTACGAGCAGTACTTC. It is translated as CAWLAVGESYEQYF.

The chain is built from TRBV5-1 and TRBJ2-5; no definite D call. CDR1 is SGHRS, CDR2 YFSETQ, per germline. The CDR3 contains 11 residues. Trimming pared 1 base from V and 4 bases from J, leaving 2 bases between. The CDR3 spells CASSLRETQYF. The DNA of the CDR3 is TGCGCCAGCAGCTTGCGAGAGACCCAGTACTTC.

V gene TRBV7-9 combines with J gene TRBJ1-3; a possible D gene is TRBD1 (5 bases). The CDR3 loop spans 18 amino acids. Looked up from germline, CDR1 is SEHNR and CDR2 is FQNEAQ (reference sequence). The V and J ends lost 5 bases and 0 bases respectively, with 20 bases between them. CDR3 sequence (DNA): TGTGCCAGCAGCCCGCCTGTAGGCAGGGCTAGCTCTGGAAACACCATATATTTT. This codes for CASSPPVGRASSGNTIYF.